These 22 T cell receptor beta chains originate from one sample sequenced in a study of blood T cell repertoires in COVID-19. Only in-frame clones appear in the TCRdb table, and some are missing; sequencing was by immunoSEQ multiplex PCR. The data show under 200,000 clones, 80% to 90% seen once. The source material was peripheral blood. The receptor set was obtained from a man aged 60 to 69 with acute or convalescent COVID-19.

The chain employs TRBV11-1 and TRBJ2-1; D is unresolved. The ends were cut back, 6 bases at V and 10 bases at J, with 19 bases in the middle. CDR3 length equals 14 residues. Germline loops: CDR1 SGHAT, CDR2 FQDESV (reference sequence). CDR3 coding DNA: TGTGCCAGCAGAGATAAGCCTTTGGCAGGAGAGCAGTTCTTC. The encoded protein is CASRDKPLAGEQFF.

This clone was detected only a few times. The chain employs TRBV7-9 and TRBJ1-4; possible D gene TRBD1, 5 bases. The germline CDR1 and CDR2 sequences are SEHNR and FQNEAQ (reference sequence). Trimming pared 6 bases from V and 10 bases from J, leaving 24 bases between. The CDR3 runs 16 residues. CDR3 residues: CASSPRSGGLGGKLFF. CDR3 in DNA: TGTGCCAGCAGTCCCCGGTCGGGAGGACTTGGGGGAAAACTGTTTTTT.

The V and J genes are TRBV5-5 and TRBJ1-3; TRBD1 matches at 8 bases. The germline V gene has CDR1 SGHKS and CDR2 YYEKEE (reference sequence). The ends lost 0 bases at V and 2 bases at J; junction bases unmatched: 7. This CDR3 has 17 residues. DNA of the CDR3: TGTGCCAGCAGCTTGGGGCCAACGACAGGGGCTGGAAACACCATATATTTT. It codes for CASSLGPTTGAGNTIYF.

The V call is TRBV6-2 or TRBV6-3, the J call TRBJ2-7; 10 nucleotides agree with TRBD1. The germline V gene has CDR1 MNHEY and CDR2 SVGEGT. The CDR3 is 15 amino acids. Trimming cost V 2 bases and J 2 bases; bases outside gene matches: 3. In DNA form, the CDR3 reads TGTGCCAGCAGTTACGGGACAGGGGTACCCTACGAGCAGTACTTC. This encodes CASSYGTGVPYEQYF.

This chain links TRBV5-1 with TRBJ2-5; 11 positions agree with TRBD2. Trimming at V came to 1 base and at J to 1 base, leaving 3 bases not matched to a gene. The CDR3 has 16 amino acids. The V gene's germline CDR1 is SGHRS and CDR2 YFSETQ. DNA of the CDR3: TGCGCCAGCAGCTTGATGACTAGCGGGACCCAAGAGACCCAGTACTTC. Its protein is CASSLMTSGTQETQYF.

This chain joins TRBV5-1 and TRBJ1-1; TRBD1 agrees at 8 bases. CDR3 length: 15 amino acids. Unmatched junction bases numbered 7, after V lost 0 bases and J lost 6 bases. The germline V gene encodes CDR1 SGHRS and CDR2 YFSETQ. This CDR3 reads CASSLDLQTGAEAFF. DNA for the CDR3: TGCGCCAGCAGCTTGGACCTTCAGACAGGGGCTGAAGCTTTCTTT.

The chain links TRBV3-1 (or the pseudogene TRBV3-2) to TRBJ1-2; D not certain. V gave up 5 bases and J gave up 0 bases, with 10 bases separating them. Germline loops: CDR1 LGHDT, CDR2 YNNKEL (reference sequence). This CDR3 has 14 amino acids. The CDR3 bases are TGTGCCAGCAGCAGGGCCGGGACTAACTATGGCTACACCTTC. As protein: CASSRAGTNYGYTF.

The CDR3 bases are TGTGCCAGCAGCCCTATGGGGGTGCGACAGGGGGCATGGAACACTGAAGCTTTCTTT. Encoded protein: CASSPMGVRQGAWNTEAFF. This chain uses TRBV28 with TRBJ1-1; 10 bases map to TRBD1. The V segment lost 6 bases and the J segment 1 base; nucleotides outside the gene matches: 17. The CDR3 sequence is 19 residues long. From germline, CDR1 is MDHEN and CDR2 SYDVKM.

This clone was observed a single time. The J gene is TRBJ1-1, the V gene TRBV6-1, with a tentative D call TRBD1 (5 bases). The CDR3 spans 13 residues. Looked up from germline, CDR1 is MNHNS and CDR2 is SASEGT. The germline V and J ends were trimmed by 10 bases and 4 bases, with 16 bases remaining between them. The CDR3 is CATYGGPGTEAFF. The CDR3 coding sequence is TGTGCCACCTACGGGGGTCCGGGCACTGAAGCTTTCTTT.

This clone was seen a few times. The V call is TRBV18, the J call TRBJ1-1, with a weak D call TRBD1 (5 bases). Germline V gives CDR1 KGHSH, CDR2 LQKENI. The ends were cut back, 5 bases at V and 1 base at J, with 8 bases in the middle. This CDR3 comprises 13 residues. The CDR3 is CASSIGQNTEAFF. Written as DNA, the CDR3 is TGTGCCAGCTCAATTGGACAGAACACTGAAGCTTTCTTT.

The V call is TRBV5-5, the J call TRBJ2-1; a possible D gene is TRBD2 (5 bases). The germline gives CDR1 SGHKS, CDR2 YYEKEE (reference sequence). This CDR3 contains 15 residues. Trimming left V 1 base short and J 0 bases short, with 8 bases between. The CDR3 loop reads CASSLPGSSYNEQFF. Written as DNA, the CDR3 is TGTGCCAGCAGCTTGCCGGGAAGCTCCTACAATGAGCAGTTCTTC.

The chain combines TRBV29-1 with TRBJ2-2; 10 nucleotides match TRBD2. V lost 6 bases and J lost 6; bases outside the gene matches: 7. CDR3 size: 14 residues. Germline V CDR1 and CDR2: SQVTM, ANQGSEA. CDR3 loop: CSVATSGKAGELFF. CDR3 DNA: TGCAGCGTGGCCACTAGCGGGAAGGCCGGGGAGCTGTTTTTT.

This chain uses TRBV5-1 with TRBJ2-5, with 7 bases identical to TRBD2. Germline V gene data show CDR1 as SGHRS and CDR2 as YFSETQ. This CDR3 is 13 amino acids long. V shed 2 bases and J 5 bases; nucleotides not matched to a gene: 3. CDR3: CASSFQGGETQYF. Here the CDR3 DNA reads TGCGCCAGCAGCTTCCAGGGAGGGGAGACCCAGTACTTC. The full variable domain, with the rest looked up from reference TRBV5-1 and TRBJ2-5, is KAGVTQTPRYLIKTRGQQVTLSCSPISGHRSVSWYQQTPGQGLQFLFEYFSETQRNKGNFPGRFSGRQFSNSRSEMNVSTLELGDSALYLCASSFQGGETQYFGPGTRLLVL.

This chain uses TRBV15 with TRBJ2-5; a possible D gene is TRBD2 (6 bases). Germline CDR1 LNHNV, CDR2 YYDKDF (reference sequence). The CDR3 consists of 16 residues. Trimming took off 0 bases at V and 2 bases at J, with 13 bases between the two ends. CDR3 loop: CATSRDYLGGQETQYF. CDR3 bases: TGTGCCACCAGCAGAGATTATTTGGGGGGACAAGAGACCCAGTACTTC.

The DNA of the CDR3 is TGTGCCAGCAGCGTAGGGACTAGCTTTGCCGCTACGCAGTATTTT. Its protein product is CASSVGTSFAATQYF. This sequence joins TRBV9 and TRBJ2-3, with 8 bases matching TRBD2. V lost 0 bases and J lost 8; bases outside the gene matches: 8. Germline-derived CDR1 and CDR2 are SGDLS and YYNGEE. The CDR3 has 15 amino acids.

This chain joins TRBV6-5 and TRBJ2-2, with TRBD2 matching over 7 bases. V trimming: 6 bases; J trimming: 5 bases; junction bases outside the gene matches: 6. The germline V gene encodes CDR1 MNHEY and CDR2 SVGAGI. The CDR3 is 14 amino acids. The CDR3 is CASSSQGGTGELFF. The CDR3 bases are TGTGCCAGCAGCTCCCAGGGAGGGACCGGGGAGCTGTTTTTT.

The table lists this clone with a count of one. The chain links TRBV11-2 to TRBJ2-7; D call uncertain. The germline V gene has CDR1 SGHAT and CDR2 FQNNGV. The CDR3 spans 12 residues. V lost 5 bases, J lost 6 bases, and 11 bases lay in between. The CDR3 reads CASSAIWSEQYF. The CDR3 bases are TGTGCCAGCAGCGCAATTTGGAGCGAGCAGTACTTC.

The CDR3 nucleotides are TGTGCCAGCAGCCTACAGCAGGGGAGGGCAGATACGCAGTATTTT. This gives the protein CASSLQQGRADTQYF. J is TRBJ2-3 and V is TRBV3-1 (or the pseudogene TRBV3-2), with D maybe TRBD2 (7 bases). Germline assignment: CDR1 LGHDT and CDR2 YNNKEL (reference sequence). V was pared by 4 bases and J by 4 bases, with 15 bases between. This CDR3 contains 15 residues.

The rearrangement uses TRBV18 and TRBJ2-7, with D maybe TRBD1 (5 bases). Germline lookup yields CDR1 KGHSH and CDR2 LQKENI. The germline V and J ends were trimmed by 3 bases and 0 bases, with 15 bases remaining between them. The length of the CDR3 is 16 residues. The CDR3 DNA reads as TGTGCCAGCTCACCGGTAGGGCGACAGTTCTCCTACGAGCAGTACTTC. It codes for CASSPVGRQFSYEQYF.

The gene calls are TRBV5-1 and TRBJ2-5; tentative D call: TRBD2 (5 bases). V gave up 1 base and J gave up 1 base, with 14 bases separating them. The CDR3 consists of 16 residues. Germline assignment: CDR1 SGHRS and CDR2 YFSETQ. DNA for the CDR3: TGCGCCAGCAGCTTGATGGTGGGAGTGGGCCAAGAGACCCAGTACTTC. Its translation: CASSLMVGVGQETQYF.

This clone was picked up one time. V is TRBV5-1 and J is TRBJ1-5; 7 bases line up with TRBD1. CDR1 and CDR2 (germline): SGHRS, YFSETQ. Unmatched junction bases numbered 8, after V lost 4 bases and J lost 4 bases. The CDR3 extends over 15 amino acids. The CDR3 spells CASSLEQGRNQPQHF. Here the CDR3 DNA reads TGCGCCAGCAGCCTCGAACAGGGGAGGAATCAGCCCCAGCATTTT.

This clone is a singleton in its sample. The chain joins TRBV28 to TRBJ1-5, with D possibly TRBD1 on 5 matching bases. Germline V gene data show CDR1 as MDHEN and CDR2 as SYDVKM. The CDR3 has 15 amino acids. V was cut by 8 bases and J by 7 bases, with 21 bases left in between. CDR3 sequence reads: CASRQGPGLRQPQHF. The CDR3 nucleotides are TGTGCCAGCCGCCAAGGCCCAGGGCTGCGACAGCCCCAGCATTTT.